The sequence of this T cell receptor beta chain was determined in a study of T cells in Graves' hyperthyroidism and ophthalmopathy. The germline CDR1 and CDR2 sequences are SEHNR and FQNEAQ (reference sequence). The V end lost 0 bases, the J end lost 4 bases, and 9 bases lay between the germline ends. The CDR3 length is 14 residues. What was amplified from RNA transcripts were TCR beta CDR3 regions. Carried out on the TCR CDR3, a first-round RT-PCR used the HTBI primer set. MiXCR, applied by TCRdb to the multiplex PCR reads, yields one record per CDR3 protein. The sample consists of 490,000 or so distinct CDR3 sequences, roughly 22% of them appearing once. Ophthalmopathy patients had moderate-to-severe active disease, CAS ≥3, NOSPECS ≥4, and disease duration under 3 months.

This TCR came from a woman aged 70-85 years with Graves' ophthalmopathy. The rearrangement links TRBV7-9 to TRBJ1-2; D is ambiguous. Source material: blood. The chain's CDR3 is CASSLAVGLYGYTF. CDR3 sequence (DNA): TGTGCCAGCAGCTTAGCGGTGGGCCTCTATGGCTACACCTTC.